The next 10 T cell receptor beta chains were all read from a single sample in a study of OX40 agonist ivuxolimab in advanced cancers. Generated by immunoSEQ multiplex PCR, the TCRdb table keeps only in-frame clones and is missing some. The profile shows 150,000 to 180,000 clones, 85% to 95% of them singletons. Source: CD4+ or CD8+ T cells sorted from blood, taken in a trial of the OX40 agonist ivuxolimab. These receptors originate from an adult with an advanced solid tumor such as melanoma, head and neck, liver or kidney cancer.

This clone was counted a single time. This rearrangement joins TRBV19 to TRBJ2-3, with a possible D match to TRBD2 (5 bases). Trimming took off 3 bases at V and 0 bases at J, with 10 bases between the two ends. Germline CDR1 and CDR2: LNHDA and SQIVND (reference sequence). The CDR3 runs 15 residues. CDR3 loop: CASSMVGGSTDTQYF. CDR3 nucleotides: TGTGCCAGTAGTATGGTGGGCGGGAGCACAGATACGCAGTATTTT.

The rearrangement uses TRBV6-1 and TRBJ2-3, with no clear D. The V and J ends lost 6 bases and 1 base respectively, with 5 bases between them. CDR1 and CDR2 from the germline V gene are MNHNS and SASEGT. This CDR3 region has 12 residues. CDR3 nucleotide sequence: TGTGCCAGCAGCCCAGGCACAGATACGCAGTATTTT. This encodes CASSPGTDTQYF.

This chain connects TRBV18 to TRBJ2-1; TRBD2 matches at 7 bases. The CDR3 spans 17 residues. The V and J ends lost 5 bases and 4 bases, in that order; junction bases with no gene match: 14. The germline V gene has CDR1 KGHSH and CDR2 LQKENI. CDR3 nucleotide sequence: TGTGCCAGCTCAGCAAGAGCAAGCGGGACCCCTTACAATGAGCAGTTCTTC. Its protein is CASSARASGTPYNEQFF.

This chain links TRBV18 with TRBJ2-2; D unclear. From germline, CDR1 is KGHSH and CDR2 LQKENI. V shed 4 bases and J shed 3 bases, with 3 bases lying between them. CDR3 length: 12 amino acids. The CDR3 nucleotides are TGTGCCAGCTCACAGTACACCGGGGAGCTGTTTTTT. Its protein is CASSQYTGELFF.

The V call is TRBV5-6, the J call TRBJ2-1; 7 bases are a match to TRBD2. Losses at the gene ends were 6 bases for V and 4 bases for J; bases not matched to a gene: 4. This CDR3 has 13 amino acids. Germline CDR1 and CDR2: SGHDT and YYEEEE. The CDR3 here is CASKPSGYNEQFF. As DNA, the CDR3 is TGTGCCAGCAAGCCTAGCGGATACAATGAGCAGTTCTTC.

The chain carries TRBV29-1 and TRBJ1-1; D not resolved. V shed 1 base and J shed 5 bases, with 11 bases lying between them. Per the germline V gene, CDR1 is SQVTM and CDR2 is ANQGSEA. CDR3 length: 13 residues. CDR3 nucleotides: TGCAGCGTTGAAGCAAGGTTTCGGACTGAAGCTTTCTTT. It specifies CSVEARFRTEAFF.

This chain joins TRBV5-1 and TRBJ1-6; D remains unclear. The CDR3 length is 16 residues. V gave up 2 bases and J gave up 3 bases, with 12 bases separating them. Germline values: CDR1 SGHRS, CDR2 YFSETQ. The CDR3 is CASSFLSGYYNSPLHF. The CDR3 DNA is TGCGCCAGCAGCTTCCTATCGGGCTACTATAATTCACCCCTCCACTTT. Looking up the rest from reference TRBV5-1 and TRBJ1-6 gives the full variable domain: KAGVTQTPRYLIKTRGQQVTLSCSPISGHRSVSWYQQTPGQGLQFLFEYFSETQRNKGNFPGRFSGRQFSNSRSEMNVSTLELGDSALYLCASSFLSGYYNSPLHFGNGTRLTVT.

This clone was seen only a few times. In DNA, the CDR3 is TGCGCCAGCAGCTTGGGGGCGCTGCCCTCCTACGAGCAGTACTTC. This codes for CASSLGALPSYEQYF. V and J are TRBV5-1 and TRBJ2-7; D is undetermined. The germline V gene has CDR1 SGHRS and CDR2 YFSETQ. Trimming took 0 bases from V and 0 from J, leaving 10 bases between them. This CDR3 region has 15 residues.

The V and J genes are TRBV7-8 and TRBJ2-7; D may be TRBD1 (6 bases). This CDR3 has 13 residues. Germline V CDR1 and CDR2: SGHVS, FQNEAQ. The V and J ends lost 7 bases and 2 bases respectively, with 12 bases between them. The CDR3 region is CASTPGVAYEQYF. The CDR3 DNA is TGTGCCAGCACACCAGGGGTGGCCTACGAGCAGTACTTC.

The chain employs TRBV4-1 and TRBJ1-6; D is undetermined. Trimming cost V 6 bases and J 0 bases, with 12 bases left between them. The CDR3 covers 16 residues. Germline CDR1 is MGHRA and CDR2 is YSYEKL. The chain's CDR3 is CASRARASSYNSPLHF. Here the CDR3 DNA reads TGCGCCAGCAGGGCCCGCGCCAGCTCCTATAATTCACCCCTCCACTTT.